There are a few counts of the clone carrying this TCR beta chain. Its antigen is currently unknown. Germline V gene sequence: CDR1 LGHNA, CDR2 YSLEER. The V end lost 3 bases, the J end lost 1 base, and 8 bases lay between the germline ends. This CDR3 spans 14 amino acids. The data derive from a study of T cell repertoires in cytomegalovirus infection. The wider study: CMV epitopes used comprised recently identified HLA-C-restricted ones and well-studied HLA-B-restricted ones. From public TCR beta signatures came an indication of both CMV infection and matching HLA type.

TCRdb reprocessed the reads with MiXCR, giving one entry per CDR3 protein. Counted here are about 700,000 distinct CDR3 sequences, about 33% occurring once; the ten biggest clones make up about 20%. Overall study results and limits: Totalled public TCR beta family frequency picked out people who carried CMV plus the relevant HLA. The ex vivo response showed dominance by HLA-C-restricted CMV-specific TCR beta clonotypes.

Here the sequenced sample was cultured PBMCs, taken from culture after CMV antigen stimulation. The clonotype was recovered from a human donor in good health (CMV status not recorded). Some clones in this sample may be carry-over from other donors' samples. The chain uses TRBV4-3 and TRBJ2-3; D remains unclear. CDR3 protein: CASSQRRRTDTQYF. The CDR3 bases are TGCGCCAGCAGCCAGCGGCGACGCACAGATACGCAGTATTTT.